What follows describes a single TCR beta chain. From germline, CDR1 is ENHRY and CDR2 SYGVKD. The length of the CDR3 is 13 residues. V lost 10 bases and J lost 1; bases outside the gene matches: 5. The data derive from a study of blood T cell repertoires in COVID-19. The data were produced by immunoSEQ multiplex PCR, yet TCRdb's version contains in-frame clones alone and is incomplete. The table lists 250,000 to 350,000 clones, around 86% of them singletons. Sequencing used peripheral blood. The sequence was obtained from a woman in her thirties or forties who had recovered from COVID-19. V and J are TRBV10-3 and TRBJ1-1; 8 nucleotides line up with TRBD1. The CDR3 reads CATTGVTNTEAFF. DNA of the CDR3: TGTGCCACGACAGGGGTTACGAACACTGAAGCTTTCTTT.